The clone carrying this TCR beta chain was counted only a few times. The target antigen is unknown. This same CDR3 is encoded by further DNA sequences in the sample. The CDR3 covers 13 residues. The germline gives CDR1 SGHDT, CDR2 YYEEEE. V shed 2 bases, J shed 2 bases, and the junction held 0 bases outside the gene matches. The PCR had 60 Vbeta and 13 Jbeta primers. TCRdb's copy holds only in-frame clones and misses some; the assay was immunoSEQ multiplex PCR. This table holds around 80,000 clones, 60% to 85% found once. The data are from a study of cytomegalovirus exposure and HLA in healthy donors. Study-wide background: Some 85 million unique TCRs from HLA-typed donors were held in an early data release. Broader study findings: Further analysis, carried out later, found HLA-associated TCR beta chains more clonally expanded than equally common other chains.

Participants comprised healthy donors of bone marrow. This TCR was recovered from a middle-aged man in good health and CMV-seronegative. Material: PBMCs. The J gene is TRBJ1-1, the V gene TRBV5-6; 7 positions agree with TRBD1. CDR3 amino acids: CASSLGGNTEAFF. In nucleotides, the CDR3 is TGTGCCAGCAGCTTAGGGGGCAACACTGAAGCTTTCTTT.